This T cell receptor beta chain originates from a study of shared clonotypes between healthy human individuals. Profiled with immunoSEQ multiplex PCR; TCRdb holds only in-frame clones, not every one. This table holds around 700,000 clones, about two thirds found once. The germline V gene encodes CDR1 MNHEY and CDR2 SMNVEV (reference sequence). The CDR3 has 15 amino acids. V lost 2 bases and J 0 bases, leaving 8 bases between the germline ends. This clone has a handful of counts. Other DNA sequences in this sample translate to the same CDR3. The TCR sequence derives from a woman aged 30 to 39 in good health. Sequencing was done on a sample of memory CD4+ T cells sorted from blood. Subset reported: CD45RA-negative fraction. The rearrangement links TRBV27 to TRBJ1-5; D is perhaps TRBD1 (5 bases). The CDR3 nucleotides are TGTGCCAGCAGTTTAGGGGCGTATAGCAATCAGCCCCAGCATTTT. Its translation: CASSLGAYSNQPQHF.